The 4 T cell receptor beta chains below were found in one sample sequenced in a study of shared clonotypes between healthy human individuals. Sequencing used immunoSEQ multiplex PCR; TCRdb keeps in-frame clones, though not all of them. This table has around 2,000,000 clones, 90% to 95% appearing once. Sequencing used naive CD4+ T cells sorted from blood. As to subset: CD45RA+ positively selected. The source of these receptors is a man aged 18 to 29 in good health.

This chain connects TRBV18 to TRBJ2-7, with D uncertain. The CDR3 runs to 14 residues. Trimming stripped 4 bases from V and 3 bases from J, with 13 bases between. Per germline, CDR1 KGHSH and CDR2 LQKENI. CDR3 DNA: TGTGCCAGCTCACGGGATAGTGGGGTCTACGAGCAGTACTTC. As protein: CASSRDSGVYEQYF.

CDR3: CAWSPPWGLSNQPQHF. The CDR3 coding sequence is TGTGCCTGGAGTCCCCCGTGGGGTTTGAGCAATCAGCCCCAGCATTTT. J is TRBJ1-5 and V is TRBV30; D unresolved. The CDR3 contains 16 residues. The germline V gene has CDR1 GTSNPN and CDR2 SVGIG (reference sequence). V was cut by 2 bases and J by 1 base, with 15 bases left in between.

V is TRBV6-5 and J is TRBJ2-3, with 7 bases fitting TRBD1. The CDR3 covers 14 residues. V dropped 6 bases and J dropped 3; count of bases not matched to a gene: 6. Looked up from germline, CDR1 is MNHEY and CDR2 is SVGAGI. The CDR3 region has the DNA TGTGCCAGCAGGTTGGGACAGCCTACAGATACGCAGTATTTT. It codes for CASRLGQPTDTQYF.

The CDR3 DNA reads as TGTGCCAGCAGTGATTGGGGTAACCGTCAGCCCCAGCATTTT. Residues: CASSDWGNRQPQHF. The genes are TRBV6-1 and TRBJ1-5; D gene uncertain. Between the trimmed V and J ends, which lost 3 bases and 6 bases, there was a span of 12 bases. The CDR3 has 14 residues. Germline V CDR1 and CDR2: MNHNS, SASEGT.